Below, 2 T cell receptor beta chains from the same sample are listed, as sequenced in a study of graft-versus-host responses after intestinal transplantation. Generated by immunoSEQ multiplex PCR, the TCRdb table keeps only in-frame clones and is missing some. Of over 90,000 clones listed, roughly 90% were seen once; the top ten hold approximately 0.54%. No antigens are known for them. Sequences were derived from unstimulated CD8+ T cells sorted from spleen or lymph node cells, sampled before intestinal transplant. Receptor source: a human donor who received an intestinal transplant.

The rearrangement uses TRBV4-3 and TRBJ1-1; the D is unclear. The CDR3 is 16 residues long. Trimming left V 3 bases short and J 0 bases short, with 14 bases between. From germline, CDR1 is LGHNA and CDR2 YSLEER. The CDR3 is CASSHSGWSLNTEAFF. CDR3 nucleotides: TGCGCCAGCAGCCACTCGGGGTGGAGCCTGAACACTGAAGCTTTCTTT.

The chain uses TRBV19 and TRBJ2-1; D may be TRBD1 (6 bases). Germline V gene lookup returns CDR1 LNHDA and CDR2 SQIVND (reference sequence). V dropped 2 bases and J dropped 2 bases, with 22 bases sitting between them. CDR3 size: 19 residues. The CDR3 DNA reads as TGTGCCAGTAGTATAAGGACAGCCCTAAGCGCCCTTCCCTACAATGAGCAGTTCTTC. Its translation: CASSIRTALSALPYNEQFF. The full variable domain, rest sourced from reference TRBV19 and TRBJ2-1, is DGGITQSPKYLFRKEGQNVTLSCEQNLNHDAMYWYRQDPGQGLRLIYYSQIVNDFQKGDIAEGYSVSREKKESFPLTVTSAQKNPTAFYLCASSIRTALSALPYNEQFFGPGTRLTVL.